This T cell receptor beta chain was obtained from a study of STAT3 mutations in large granular lymphocyte leukemia. Whole-study findings and limits: Every T-cell large granular lymphocyte leukemia patient had at least one immunodominant TCR beta clonotype.

The protocol was immunoSEQ multiplex PCR, while the TCRdb copy is restricted to in-frame clones and leaves out a portion. Of approximately 6,700 clones in the sample, approximately 54% are singletons; the top ten hold 76%. Comments on this clone: Its cognate antigen is unknown.

The CDR3 has 16 amino acids. Germline V CDR1 and CDR2: SEHNR, FQNEAQ (reference sequence). V shed 3 bases and J shed 5 bases, with 14 bases lying between them. J is TRBJ1-6 and V is TRBV7-9, with D uncertain. Sample: peripheral blood mononuclear cells. The origin of this receptor is a boy aged 10-17 years with T-cell large granular lymphocyte leukemia. Some clones in this sample may be carry-over from other donors' samples. The CDR3 coding sequence is TGTGCCAGCAGCTTGCGGTTCGGCAGAGATAATTCACCCCTCCACTTT. It translates to CASSLRFGRDNSPLHF.